This entry features one TCR beta chain sequence. No patient had received any treatment before thyroid surgery. TCRdb called clones again from the PCR reads with MiXCR. Of about 69,000 clones listed, approximately 14% are singletons. Germline V CDR1 and CDR2: SGHDN, FVKESK. V was clipped by 7 bases and J by 3 bases; unmatched bases: 28. The CDR3 length is 24 residues. This entry belongs to a study of metastatic and nonmetastatic thyroid tumors. Study information: Across blood and tumor or nodule tissue, repertoires from malignant and benign thyroid patients were compared with one another.

Material for sequencing was blood. V usage is TRBV14 and J usage is TRBJ2-1; 15 nucleotides match TRBD2. The origin of this receptor is a male donor with papillary thyroid cancer or a benign thyroid nodule (not recorded which). Some clones in this sample may be carry-over from other donors' samples. The CDR3 nucleotides read TGTGCCAGCACCCCTTACCGGCAGGGGCCGGGACTAGCGGGAGGACTTATTAGCTACAATGAGCAGTTCTTC. It codes for CASTPYRQGPGLAGGLISYNEQFF.